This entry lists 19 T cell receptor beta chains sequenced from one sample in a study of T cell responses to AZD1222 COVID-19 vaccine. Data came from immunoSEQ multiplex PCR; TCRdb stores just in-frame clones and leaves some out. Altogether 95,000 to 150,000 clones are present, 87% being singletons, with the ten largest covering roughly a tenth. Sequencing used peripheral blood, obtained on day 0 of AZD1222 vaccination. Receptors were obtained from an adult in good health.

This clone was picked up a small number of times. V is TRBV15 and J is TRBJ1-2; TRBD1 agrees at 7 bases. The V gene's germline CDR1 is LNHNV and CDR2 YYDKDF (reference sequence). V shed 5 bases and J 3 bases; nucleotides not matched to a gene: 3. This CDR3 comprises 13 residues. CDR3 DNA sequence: TGTGCCACCAGCCAAACAGGGGACTATGGCTACACCTTC. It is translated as CATSQTGDYGYTF.

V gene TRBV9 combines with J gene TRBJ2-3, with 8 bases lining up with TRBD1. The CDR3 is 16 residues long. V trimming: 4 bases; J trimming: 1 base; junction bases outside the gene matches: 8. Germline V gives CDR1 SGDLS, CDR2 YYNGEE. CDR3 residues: CASSREGQDGTDTQYF. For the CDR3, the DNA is TGTGCCAGCAGCCGAGAGGGACAGGACGGCACAGATACGCAGTATTTT.

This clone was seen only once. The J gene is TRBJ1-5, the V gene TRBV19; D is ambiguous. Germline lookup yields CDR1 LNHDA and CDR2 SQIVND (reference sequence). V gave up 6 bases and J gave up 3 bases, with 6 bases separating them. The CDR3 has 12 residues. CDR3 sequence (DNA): TGTGCCAGTAGGTCGTTCAATCAGCCCCAGCATTTT. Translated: CASRSFNQPQHF.

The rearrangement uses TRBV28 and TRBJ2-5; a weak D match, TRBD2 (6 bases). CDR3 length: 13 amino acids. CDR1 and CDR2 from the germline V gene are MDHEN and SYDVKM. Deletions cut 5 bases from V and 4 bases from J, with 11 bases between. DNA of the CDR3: TGTGCCAGCAGTACGGGGACTGGAGAGACCCAGTACTTC. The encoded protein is CASSTGTGETQYF.

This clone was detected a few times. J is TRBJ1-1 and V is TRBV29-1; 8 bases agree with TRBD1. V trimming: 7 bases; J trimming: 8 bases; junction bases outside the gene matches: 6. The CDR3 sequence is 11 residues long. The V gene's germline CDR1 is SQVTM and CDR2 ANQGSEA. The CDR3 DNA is TGCAGCGGGAAAAGACAGGGGGAAGCTTTCTTT. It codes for CSGKRQGEAFF.

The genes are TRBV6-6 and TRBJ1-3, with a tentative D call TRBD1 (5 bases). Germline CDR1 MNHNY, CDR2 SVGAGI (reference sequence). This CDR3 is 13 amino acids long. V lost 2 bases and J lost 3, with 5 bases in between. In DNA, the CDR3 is TGTGCCAGCAGTTACCAGGGTGGAAACACCATATATTTT. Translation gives CASSYQGGNTIYF.

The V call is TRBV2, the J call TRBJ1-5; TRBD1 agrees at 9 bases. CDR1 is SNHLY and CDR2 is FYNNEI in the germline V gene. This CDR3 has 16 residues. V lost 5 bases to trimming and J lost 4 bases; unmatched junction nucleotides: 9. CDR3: CASSKERGTGNQPQHF. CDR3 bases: TGTGCCAGCAGTAAAGAGAGGGGGACAGGGAATCAGCCCCAGCATTTT.

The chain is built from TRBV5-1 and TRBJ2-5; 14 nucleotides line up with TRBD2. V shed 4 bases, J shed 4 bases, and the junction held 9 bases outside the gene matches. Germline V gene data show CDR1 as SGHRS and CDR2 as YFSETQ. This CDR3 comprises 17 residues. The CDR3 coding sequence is TGCGCCAGCAGCCCCTCGACTAGCGGGGGGGCCCCAGAGACCCAGTACTTC. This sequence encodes CASSPSTSGGAPETQYF.

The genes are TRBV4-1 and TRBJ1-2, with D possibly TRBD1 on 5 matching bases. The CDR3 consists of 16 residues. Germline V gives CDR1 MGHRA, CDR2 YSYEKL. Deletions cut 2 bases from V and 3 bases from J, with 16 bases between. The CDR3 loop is CASSQRDFNVDYGYTF. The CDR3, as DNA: TGCGCCAGCAGCCAAAGGGACTTCAATGTGGACTATGGCTACACCTTC.

The CDR3 DNA reads as TGTGCCAGCAGTGAGGGTGCGGGGGATCAGCCCCAGCATTTT. It yields the protein CASSEGAGDQPQHF. The chain joins TRBV6-1 to TRBJ1-5; TRBD1 is a possible D gene (5 bases). Deletions cut 3 bases from V and 5 bases from J, with 11 bases between. The CDR3 sequence is 14 residues long. Germline CDR1 is MNHNS and CDR2 is SASEGT.

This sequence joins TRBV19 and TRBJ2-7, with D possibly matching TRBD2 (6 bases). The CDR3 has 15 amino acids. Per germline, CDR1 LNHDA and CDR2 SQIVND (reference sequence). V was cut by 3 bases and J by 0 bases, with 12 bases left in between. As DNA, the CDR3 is TGTGCCAGTAGTATCCTGGCGGGGATCTCCTACGAGCAGTACTTC. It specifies CASSILAGISYEQYF.

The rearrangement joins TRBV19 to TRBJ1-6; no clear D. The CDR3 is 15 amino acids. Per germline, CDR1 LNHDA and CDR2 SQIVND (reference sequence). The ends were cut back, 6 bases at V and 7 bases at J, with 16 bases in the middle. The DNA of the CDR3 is TGTGCCAGTAGGGCCCTTGACGGAAACAATTCACCCCTCCACTTT. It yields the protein CASRALDGNNSPLHF. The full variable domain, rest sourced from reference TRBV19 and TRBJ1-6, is DGGITQSPKYLFRKEGQNVTLSCEQNLNHDAMYWYRQDPGQGLRLIYYSQIVNDFQKGDIAEGYSVSREKKESFPLTVTSAQKNPTAFYLCASRALDGNNSPLHFGNGTRLTVT.

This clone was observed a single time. The CDR3 DNA follows: TGTGCCAGCAGCTTTTTTGGACAGCTAAATGAAAAACTGTTTTTT. It is translated as CASSFFGQLNEKLFF. The V and J genes are TRBV7-9 and TRBJ1-4; possible D gene TRBD1, 6 bases. The CDR3 sequence is 15 residues long. Germline CDR1 is SEHNR and CDR2 is FQNEAQ (reference sequence). V lost 3 bases and J lost 5, with 13 bases in between.

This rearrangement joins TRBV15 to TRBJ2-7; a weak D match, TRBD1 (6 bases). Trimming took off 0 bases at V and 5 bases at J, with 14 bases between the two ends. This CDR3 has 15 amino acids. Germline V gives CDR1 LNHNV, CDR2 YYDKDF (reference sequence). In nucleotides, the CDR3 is TGTGCCACCAGCAGAGAGAGGACAGTTCGAGACGAGCAGTACTTC. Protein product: CATSRERTVRDEQYF.

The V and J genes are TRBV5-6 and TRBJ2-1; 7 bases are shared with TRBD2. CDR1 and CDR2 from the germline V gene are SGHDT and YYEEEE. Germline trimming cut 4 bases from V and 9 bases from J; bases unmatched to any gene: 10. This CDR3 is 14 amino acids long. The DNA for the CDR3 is TGTGCCAGCAGCCCCTTGGCGGGGGTCGCTGAGCAGTTCTTC. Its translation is CASSPLAGVAEQFF.

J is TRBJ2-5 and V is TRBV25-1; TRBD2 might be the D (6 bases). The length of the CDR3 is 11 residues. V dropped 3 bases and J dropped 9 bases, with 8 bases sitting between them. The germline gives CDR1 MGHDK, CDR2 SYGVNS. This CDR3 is CASSETGAQYF. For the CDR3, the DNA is TGTGCCAGCAGTGAGACGGGGGCCCAGTACTTC.

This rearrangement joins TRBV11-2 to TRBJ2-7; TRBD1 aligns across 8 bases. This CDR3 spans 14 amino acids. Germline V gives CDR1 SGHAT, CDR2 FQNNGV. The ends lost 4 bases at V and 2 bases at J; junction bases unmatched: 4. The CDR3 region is CASSSDRVPYEQYF. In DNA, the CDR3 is TGTGCCAGCAGCTCGGACAGGGTCCCCTACGAGCAGTACTTC.

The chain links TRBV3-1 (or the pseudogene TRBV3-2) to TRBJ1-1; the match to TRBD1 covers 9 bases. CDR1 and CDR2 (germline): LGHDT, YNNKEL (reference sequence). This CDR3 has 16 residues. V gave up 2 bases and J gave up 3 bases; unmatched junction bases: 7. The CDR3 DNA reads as TGTGCCAGCAGCCAAAGGTGGGACAGGGAACACACTGAAGCTTTCTTT. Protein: CASSQRWDREHTEAFF.

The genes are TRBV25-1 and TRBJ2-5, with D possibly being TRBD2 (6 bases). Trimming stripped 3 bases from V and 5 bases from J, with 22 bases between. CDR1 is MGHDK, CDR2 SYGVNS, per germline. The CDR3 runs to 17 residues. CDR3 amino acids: CASSELPGGRSRETQYF. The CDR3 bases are TGTGCCAGCAGTGAGCTGCCCGGAGGGAGAAGTCGCGAGACCCAGTACTTC.